One T cell receptor beta chain is described in this entry. Its antigen is currently not known. Within one base of it there is no much larger clone, and no base qualities were kept. TCRbeta CDR3 regions were amplified from genomic DNA by means of the immunoSEQ Assay, a bias-controlled multiplex PCR. Processing in the source paper ran as follows. The number of nucleated cells in each sample was estimated by amplification of reference gene primers within the assay. Sequence reads were collapsed and filtered to measure the absolute abundance of every unique TCRbeta CDR3 rearrangement. For each sample, productive Simpson clonality was calculated as the square root of Simpson's diversity index over productive rearrangements. Sourced from immuneACCESS, this table was stored by TCRdb with only in-frame sequences that have V and J called. A share of the clones is absent; for the studies checked, an unresolved V gene accounts for under half, and the remainder has no known explanation. From that table come the V and J calls and clone size; the DNA was used to work out D and trimming. In this sample the table shows 65,000 to 75,000 clones, 80% of which occur a single time. The ten largest clones capture approximately 12% of the sample.

This sample is drawn from a study of blood T cell repertoires in COVID-19 (dated by TCRdb to the early 2020s). As for the study more broadly: Samples from collaborators originated in the United States, Italy and Spain and spanned both the acute and convalescent phases of COVID-19. The prospective study material was composed of cDNA or gDNA derived from T cells, B-cell-depleted T cells, or PBMCs. Deeply sampled blood TCRbeta repertoires from subjects exposed to, actively infected with, or recovered from COVID-19 were included in the dataset. A freely available public database, intended as a resource for researchers studying the immune response to SARS-CoV-2, is where the repertoires were released. The samples were drawn from the first 160 participants of the ongoing ImmuneRACE study and from 1,254 subjects provided by 6 global collaborators. A de-identified subject ID, COVID-19 status, age in years and sex were almost always included in the sample metadata. HLA class I and class II types, where available, came from metadata supplied by the sample provider rather than from assay-based typing. Study-wide conclusions, independent of this receptor: The quantity of clinical and demographic metadata differed by source and by participant and was supplied without curation.

Collaborating institutions collected whole blood in K2EDTA tubes following their own protocols. For TCRbeta analysis, collaborator samples were shipped as frozen whole blood, as isolated PBMCs, or as DNA extracted from either sample type. The CDR3 contains 16 residues, cysteine and phenylalanine counted. CDR3 DNA only is kept here, 48 bases in frame from base 1. V and J are trimmed by 2 bases and 0 bases, and the gene matches miss 4 bases of the junction. According to the germline V gene, CDR1 reads MNHEY and CDR2 reads SVGAGI. The sample was peripheral blood. The V gene is TRBV6-5 and the J gene is TRBJ1-3, and 7 junction bases match TRBD1. The TCR was taken from a human donor in a cohort sampled during active COVID-19. The CDR3 region reads CASSYEGASSGNTIYF. The nucleotides read TGTGCCAGCAGTTACGAGGGGGCGAGCTCTGGAAACACCATATATTTT.